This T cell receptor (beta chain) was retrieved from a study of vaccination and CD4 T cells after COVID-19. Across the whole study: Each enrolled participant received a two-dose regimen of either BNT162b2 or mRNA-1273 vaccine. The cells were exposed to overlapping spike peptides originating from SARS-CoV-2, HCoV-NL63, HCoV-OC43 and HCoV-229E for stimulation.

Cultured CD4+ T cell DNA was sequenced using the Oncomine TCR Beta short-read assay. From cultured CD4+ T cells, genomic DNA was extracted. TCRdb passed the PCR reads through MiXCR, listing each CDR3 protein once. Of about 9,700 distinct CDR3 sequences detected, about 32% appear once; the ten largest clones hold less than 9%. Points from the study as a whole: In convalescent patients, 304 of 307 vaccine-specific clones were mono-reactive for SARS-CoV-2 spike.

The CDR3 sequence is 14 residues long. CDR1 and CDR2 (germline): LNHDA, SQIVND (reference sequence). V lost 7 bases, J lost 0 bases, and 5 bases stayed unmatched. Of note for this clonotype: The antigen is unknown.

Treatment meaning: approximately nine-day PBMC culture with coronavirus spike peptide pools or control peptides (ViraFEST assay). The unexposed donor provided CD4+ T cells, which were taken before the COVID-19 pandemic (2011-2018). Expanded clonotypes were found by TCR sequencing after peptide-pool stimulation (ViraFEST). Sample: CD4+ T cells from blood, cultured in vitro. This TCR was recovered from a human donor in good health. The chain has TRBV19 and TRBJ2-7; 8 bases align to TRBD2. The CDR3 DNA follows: TGTGCCAGTACCCCGGGACTAGGCTCCTACGAGCAGTACTTC. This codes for CASTPGLGSYEQYF.